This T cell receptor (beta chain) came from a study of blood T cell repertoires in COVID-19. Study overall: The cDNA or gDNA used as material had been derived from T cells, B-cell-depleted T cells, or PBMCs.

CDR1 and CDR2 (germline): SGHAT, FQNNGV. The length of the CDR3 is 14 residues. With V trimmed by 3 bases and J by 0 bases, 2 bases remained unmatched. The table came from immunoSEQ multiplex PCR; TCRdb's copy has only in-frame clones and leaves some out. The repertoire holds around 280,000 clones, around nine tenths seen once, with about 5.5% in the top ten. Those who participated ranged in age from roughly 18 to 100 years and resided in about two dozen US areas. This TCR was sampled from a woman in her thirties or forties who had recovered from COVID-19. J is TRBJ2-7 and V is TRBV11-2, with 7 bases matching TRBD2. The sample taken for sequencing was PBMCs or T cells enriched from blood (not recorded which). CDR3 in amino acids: CASSFRLASYEQYF. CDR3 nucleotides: TGTGCCAGCAGCTTCCGACTAGCCTCCTACGAGCAGTACTTC.